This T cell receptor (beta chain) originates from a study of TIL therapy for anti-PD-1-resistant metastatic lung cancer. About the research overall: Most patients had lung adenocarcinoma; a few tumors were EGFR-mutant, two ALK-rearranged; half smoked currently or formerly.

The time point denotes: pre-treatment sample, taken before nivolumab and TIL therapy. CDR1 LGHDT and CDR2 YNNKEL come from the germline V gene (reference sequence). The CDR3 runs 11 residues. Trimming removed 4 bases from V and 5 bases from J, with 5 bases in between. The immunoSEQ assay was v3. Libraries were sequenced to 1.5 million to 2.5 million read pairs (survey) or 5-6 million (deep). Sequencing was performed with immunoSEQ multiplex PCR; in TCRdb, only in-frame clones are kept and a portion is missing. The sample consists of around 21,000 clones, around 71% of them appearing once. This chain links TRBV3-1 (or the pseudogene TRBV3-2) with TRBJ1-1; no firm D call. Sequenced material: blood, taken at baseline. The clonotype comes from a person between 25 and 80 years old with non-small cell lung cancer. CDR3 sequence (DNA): TGTGCCAGCAGCCTCAAGACTGAAGCTTTCTTT. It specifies CASSLKTEAFF.